This T cell receptor (beta chain) was sequenced in a study of blood T cell repertoires in COVID-19. Overall study: The study drew acute and convalescent COVID-19 samples from the United States, Italy and Spain. PBMCs, B-cell-depleted T cells, or T cells were the source of the cDNA or gDNA that made up the material.

The CDR3 contains 22 residues. J gave up 0 bases and V 0 bases, and 18 bases lay outside the gene matches. Per germline, CDR1 SGHRS and CDR2 YFSETQ. As handled by the study authors: Amplification from reference gene primers served as the basis for estimated nucleated cell counts. Generated by immunoSEQ multiplex PCR, the TCRdb table keeps only in-frame clones and is missing some. Clonal size and the V and J genes are those of that table, whereas D and trimming came from the DNA. The data show about 84,000 clones, with around 83% seen just once and less than 40% held by the top ten. This chain connects TRBV5-1 to TRBJ2-1, with 10 nucleotides matching TRBD1. This TCR came from a man older than 75 with active or convalescent COVID-19. Sequencing was carried out using peripheral blood. CDR3: CASSLEVRRDRGLISSYNEQFF. The CDR3 nucleotides are TGCGCCAGCAGCTTGGAAGTGCGGAGGGACAGGGGCCTTATTAGCTCCTACAATGAGCAGTTCTTC.